Following are 11 T cell receptor beta chains from one sample sequenced in a study of blood T cell repertoires in COVID-19. Here immunoSEQ multiplex PCR was the method, and the copy in TCRdb shows in-frame clones only, minus some. Of a few hundred thousand clones listed, around 87% are singletons. The material sequenced was PBMCs or T cells enriched from blood (not recorded which). The receptors derive from a man between 18 and 29 years old who had recovered from COVID-19.

The CDR3, as DNA: TGTGCCAGCAGGGAACGAGCGGGGGACCTCTACAATGAGCAGTTCTTC. Its protein is CASRERAGDLYNEQFF. The chain uses TRBV6-1 and TRBJ2-1; 8 nucleotides line up with TRBD2. The germline gives CDR1 MNHNS, CDR2 SASEGT. This CDR3 spans 16 amino acids. Trimming took 6 bases from V and 3 from J; bases not matched to a gene: 10.

The J gene is TRBJ1-6, the V gene TRBV18; D perhaps matches TRBD1 (5 bases). From germline, CDR1 is KGHSH and CDR2 LQKENI. V gave up 2 bases and J gave up 3 bases, with 8 bases separating them. The CDR3 has 15 amino acids. DNA for the CDR3: TGTGCCAGCTCACCAGGGCAGGGCTATAATTCACCCCTCCACTTT. It codes for CASSPGQGYNSPLHF.

This clone was seen just once. The rearrangement links TRBV2 to TRBJ1-2; D unclear. Per the germline V gene, CDR1 is SNHLY and CDR2 is FYNNEI. Trimming cost V 5 bases and J 2 bases, with 24 bases left between them. The CDR3 runs 18 residues. CDR3 loop: CASSKNGRGINRNYGYTF. CDR3 nucleotides: TGTGCCAGCAGTAAAAATGGTAGAGGGATTAACCGAAACTATGGCTACACCTTC.

This chain joins TRBV27 and TRBJ2-2; 12 bases align to TRBD2. The junction had 5 bases not matched to a gene; V was cut back by 2 bases and J by 4 bases. The germline V gene encodes CDR1 MNHEY and CDR2 SMNVEV (reference sequence). The CDR3 length is 17 residues. CDR3 sequence (DNA): TGTGCCAGCAGTTTAGGAGGACTAGCGGGGCCCACCGGGGAGCTGTTTTTT. Its protein is CASSLGGLAGPTGELFF.

V usage is TRBV6-2 or TRBV6-3 and J usage is TRBJ2-2; D is unresolved. Germline loops: CDR1 MNHEY, CDR2 SVGEGT. The ends were cut back, 0 bases at V and 8 bases at J, with 7 bases in the middle. This CDR3 is built from 13 residues. DNA for the CDR3: TGTGCCAGCAGTTACTCCCTCGTAGGGGAGCTGTTTTTT. Translating it yields CASSYSLVGELFF.

This clone appeared once. The J gene is TRBJ1-1, the V gene TRBV29-1; D remains unclear. Trimming removed 5 bases at V and 0 bases at J, with 13 bases between. Germline V gene lookup returns CDR1 SQVTM and CDR2 ANQGSEA. This CDR3 spans 14 amino acids. The CDR3 DNA reads TGCAGCGTTATTTCGCAGGCCATGAACACTGAAGCTTTCTTT. It translates to CSVISQAMNTEAFF.

The chain employs TRBV7-9 and TRBJ2-7; TRBD1 agrees at 8 bases. Unmatched junction bases numbered 4, after V lost 0 bases and J lost 0 bases. CDR1 and CDR2 (germline): SEHNR, FQNEAQ (reference sequence). This CDR3 has 16 residues. The CDR3, as DNA: TGTGCCAGCAGCTTAGCGGGACAGGCTCACTCCTACGAGCAGTACTTC. The encoded protein is CASSLAGQAHSYEQYF.

This rearrangement joins TRBV29-1 to TRBJ2-1; 9 nucleotides align to TRBD1. Germline lookup yields CDR1 SQVTM and CDR2 ANQGSEA. Trimming took 1 base from V and 2 from J; bases not matched to a gene: 9. The CDR3 is 17 residues long. The CDR3 DNA sequence: TGCAGCGTTGAAGTCCCCGGGACAGGGAGAACCTACAATGAGCAGTTCTTC. Protein product: CSVEVPGTGRTYNEQFF.

This sequence joins TRBV24-1 and TRBJ2-2; TRBD1 is a possible D gene (6 bases). Between the trimmed V and J ends, which lost 7 bases and 0 bases, there was a span of 8 bases. This CDR3 is 14 amino acids long. In germline, CDR1 is KGHDR, CDR2 SFDVKD. For the CDR3, the DNA is TGTGCCACCAGGGGGGCCACGAACACCGGGGAGCTGTTTTTT. This translates into CATRGATNTGELFF.

The chain recombines TRBV25-1 with TRBJ2-7; D remains unclear. Germline V gene data show CDR1 as MGHDK and CDR2 as SYGVNS. This CDR3 comprises 14 residues. Trimming stripped 6 bases from V and 5 bases from J, with 17 bases between. The CDR3: CASSPPSGENEQYF. DNA of the CDR3: TGTGCCAGCAGCCCCCCGTCGGGTGAGAACGAGCAGTACTTC.

The chain joins TRBV3-1 (or the pseudogene TRBV3-2) to TRBJ2-5; D perhaps matches TRBD2 (5 bases). Trimming stripped 0 bases from V and 6 bases from J, with 14 bases between. The CDR3 extends over 15 amino acids. CDR1 is LGHDT and CDR2 is YNNKEL in the germline V gene (reference sequence). CDR3 in amino acids: CASSQDLGGPQTQYF. The CDR3 region has the DNA TGTGCCAGCAGCCAAGATCTAGGAGGTCCCCAGACCCAGTACTTC.